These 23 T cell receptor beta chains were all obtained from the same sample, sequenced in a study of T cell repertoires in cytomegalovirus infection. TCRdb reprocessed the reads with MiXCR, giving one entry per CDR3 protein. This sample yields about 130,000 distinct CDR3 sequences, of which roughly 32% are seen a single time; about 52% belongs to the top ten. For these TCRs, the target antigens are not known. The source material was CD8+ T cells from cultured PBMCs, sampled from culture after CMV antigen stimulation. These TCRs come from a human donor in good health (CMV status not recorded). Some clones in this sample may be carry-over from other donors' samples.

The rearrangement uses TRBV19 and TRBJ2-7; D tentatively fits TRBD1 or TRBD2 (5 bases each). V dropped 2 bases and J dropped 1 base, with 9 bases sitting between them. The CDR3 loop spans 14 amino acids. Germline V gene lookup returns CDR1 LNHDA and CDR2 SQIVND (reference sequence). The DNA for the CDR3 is TGTGCCAGTAGTATAACCGGGGCGTCCTACGAGCAGTACTTC. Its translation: CASSITGASYEQYF.

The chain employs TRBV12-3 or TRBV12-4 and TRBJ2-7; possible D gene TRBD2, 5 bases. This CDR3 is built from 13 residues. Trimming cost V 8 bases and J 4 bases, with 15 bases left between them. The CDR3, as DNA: TGTGCCAGCTCTTTGGCGAGGGTTTACGAGCAGTACTTC. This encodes CASSLARVYEQYF.

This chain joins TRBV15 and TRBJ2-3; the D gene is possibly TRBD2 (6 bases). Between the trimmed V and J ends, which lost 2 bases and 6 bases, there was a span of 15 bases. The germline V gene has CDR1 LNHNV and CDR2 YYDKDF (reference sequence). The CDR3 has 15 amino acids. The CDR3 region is CATSRTGTQWDTQYF. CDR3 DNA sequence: TGTGCCACCAGCAGAACCGGGACTCAATGGGATACGCAGTATTTT.

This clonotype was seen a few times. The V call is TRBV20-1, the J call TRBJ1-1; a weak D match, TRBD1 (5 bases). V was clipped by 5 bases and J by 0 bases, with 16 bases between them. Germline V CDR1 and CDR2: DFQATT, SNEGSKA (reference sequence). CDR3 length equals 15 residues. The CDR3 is CSALLKATVNTEAFF. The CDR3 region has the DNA TGCAGTGCTCTTCTCAAAGCGACAGTGAACACTGAAGCTTTCTTT.

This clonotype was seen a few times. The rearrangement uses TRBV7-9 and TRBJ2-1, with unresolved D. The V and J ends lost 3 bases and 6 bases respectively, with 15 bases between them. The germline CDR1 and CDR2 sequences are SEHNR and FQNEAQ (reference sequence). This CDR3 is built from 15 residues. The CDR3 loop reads CASSFPHGTLNEQFF. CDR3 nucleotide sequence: TGTGCCAGCAGCTTTCCTCACGGAACCCTCAATGAGCAGTTCTTC.

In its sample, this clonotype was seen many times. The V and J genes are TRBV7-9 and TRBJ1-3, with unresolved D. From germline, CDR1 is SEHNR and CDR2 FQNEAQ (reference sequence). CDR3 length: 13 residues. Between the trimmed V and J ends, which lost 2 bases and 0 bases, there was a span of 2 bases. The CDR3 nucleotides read TGTGCCAGCAGCTTATTCTCTGGAAACACCATATATTTT. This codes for CASSLFSGNTIYF.

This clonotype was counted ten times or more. CDR3 sequence: CASSLSGPSEQYF. CDR3 bases: TGTGCCAGCAGTTTATCCGGCCCCAGCGAGCAGTACTTC. The V and J genes are TRBV5-4 and TRBJ2-7, with no clear D. Trimming removed 5 bases at V and 6 bases at J, with 15 bases between. The CDR3 length is 13 residues. Germline CDR1 SGHNT, CDR2 YYREEE (reference sequence). The full variable domain, with the rest looked up from reference TRBV5-4 and TRBJ2-7, is ETGVTQSPTHLIKTRGQQVTLRCSSQSGHNTVSWYQQALGQGPQFIFQYYREEENGRGNFPPRFSGLQFPNYSSELNVNALELDDSALYLCASSLSGPSEQYFGPGTRLTVT.

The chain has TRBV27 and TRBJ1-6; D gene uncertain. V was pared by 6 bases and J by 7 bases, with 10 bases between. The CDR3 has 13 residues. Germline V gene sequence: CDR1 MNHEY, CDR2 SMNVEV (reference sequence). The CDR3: CASRPFLNSPLHF. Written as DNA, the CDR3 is TGTGCCAGCAGACCCTTCCTAAATTCACCCCTCCACTTT.

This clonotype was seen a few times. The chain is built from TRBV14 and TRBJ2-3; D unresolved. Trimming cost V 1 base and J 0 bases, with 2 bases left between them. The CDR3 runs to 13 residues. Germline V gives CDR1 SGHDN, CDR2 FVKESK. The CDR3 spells CASSQVSTDTQYF. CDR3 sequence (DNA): TGTGCCAGCAGCCAAGTGAGCACAGATACGCAGTATTTT. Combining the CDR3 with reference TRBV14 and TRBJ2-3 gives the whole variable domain EAGVTQFPSHSVIEKGQTVTLRCDPISGHDNLYWYRRVMGKEIKFLLHFVKESKQDESGMPNNRFLAERTGGTYSTLKVQPAELEDSGVYFCASSQVSTDTQYFGPGTRLTVL.

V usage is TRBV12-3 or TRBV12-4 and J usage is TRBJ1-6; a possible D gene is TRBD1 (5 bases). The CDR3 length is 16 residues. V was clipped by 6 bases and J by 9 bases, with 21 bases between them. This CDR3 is CASSWTTPGTTSPLHF. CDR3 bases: TGTGCCAGCAGCTGGACCACGCCGGGGACCACTTCACCCCTCCACTTT.

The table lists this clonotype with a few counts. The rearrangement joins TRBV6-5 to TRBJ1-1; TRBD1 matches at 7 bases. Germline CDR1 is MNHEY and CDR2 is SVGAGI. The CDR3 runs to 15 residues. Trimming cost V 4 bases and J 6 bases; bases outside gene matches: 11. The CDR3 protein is CASSFYRGFLPEAFF. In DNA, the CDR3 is TGTGCCAGCAGTTTCTACAGGGGTTTTCTTCCTGAAGCTTTCTTT.

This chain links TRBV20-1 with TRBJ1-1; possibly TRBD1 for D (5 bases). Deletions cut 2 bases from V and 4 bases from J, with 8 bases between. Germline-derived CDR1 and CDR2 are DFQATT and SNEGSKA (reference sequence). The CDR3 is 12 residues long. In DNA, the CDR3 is TGCAGTGCTAGACAGGGAACCACTGAAGCTTTCTTT. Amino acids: CSARQGTTEAFF.

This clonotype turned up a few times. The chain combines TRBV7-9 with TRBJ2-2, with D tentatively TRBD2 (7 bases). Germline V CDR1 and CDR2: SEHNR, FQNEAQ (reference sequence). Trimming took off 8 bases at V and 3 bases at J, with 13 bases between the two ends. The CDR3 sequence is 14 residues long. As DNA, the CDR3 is TGTGCCAGCGGCAGGGGAGGGGACACCGGGGAGCTGTTTTTT. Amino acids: CASGRGGDTGELFF.

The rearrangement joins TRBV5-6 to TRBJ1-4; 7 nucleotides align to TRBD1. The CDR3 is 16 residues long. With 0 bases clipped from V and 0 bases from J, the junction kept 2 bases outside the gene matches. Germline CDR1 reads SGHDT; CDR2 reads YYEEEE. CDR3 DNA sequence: TGTGCCAGCAGCTTGGGGACAGGTGCAACTAATGAAAAACTGTTTTTT. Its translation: CASSLGTGATNEKLFF.

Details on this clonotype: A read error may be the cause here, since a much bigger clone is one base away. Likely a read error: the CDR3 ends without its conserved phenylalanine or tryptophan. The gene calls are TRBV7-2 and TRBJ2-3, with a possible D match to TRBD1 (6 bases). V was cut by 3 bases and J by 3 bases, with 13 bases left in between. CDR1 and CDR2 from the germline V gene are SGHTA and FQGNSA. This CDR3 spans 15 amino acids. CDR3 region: CASSLFEGETDTQYS. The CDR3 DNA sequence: TGTGCCAGCAGCTTGTTCGAGGGGGAGACAGATACGCAGTATTCT.

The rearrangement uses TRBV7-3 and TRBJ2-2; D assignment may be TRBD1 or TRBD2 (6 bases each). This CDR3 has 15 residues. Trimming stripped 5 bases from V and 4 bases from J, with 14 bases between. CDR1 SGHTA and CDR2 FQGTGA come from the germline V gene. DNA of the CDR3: TGTGCCAGCAGCCCCGAGGGGGGACTCACCGGGGAGCTGTTTTTT. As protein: CASSPEGGLTGELFF.

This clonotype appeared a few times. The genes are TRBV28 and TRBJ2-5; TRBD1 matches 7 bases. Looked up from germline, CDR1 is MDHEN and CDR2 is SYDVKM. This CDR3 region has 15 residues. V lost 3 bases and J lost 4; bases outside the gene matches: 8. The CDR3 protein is CASSLRQGWGETQYF. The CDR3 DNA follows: TGTGCCAGCAGTTTGAGACAGGGATGGGGAGAGACCCAGTACTTC.

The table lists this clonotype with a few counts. CDR3 sequence: CASSLLRTGLATNEKLFF. CDR3 nucleotide sequence: TGTGCCAGCAGTTTATTACGGACAGGGCTCGCAACTAATGAAAAACTGTTTTTT. This rearrangement joins TRBV28 to TRBJ1-4; TRBD1 matches 8 bases. The CDR3 totals 18 residues. Trimming took 1 base from V and 0 from J; bases not matched to a gene: 7. Germline assignment: CDR1 MDHEN and CDR2 SYDVKM.

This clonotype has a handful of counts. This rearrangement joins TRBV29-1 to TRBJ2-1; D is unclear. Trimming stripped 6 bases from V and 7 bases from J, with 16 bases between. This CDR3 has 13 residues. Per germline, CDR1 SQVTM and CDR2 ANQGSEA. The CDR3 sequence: CSVAARVGNEQFF. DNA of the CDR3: TGCAGCGTGGCCGCTAGGGTCGGGAATGAGCAGTTCTTC.

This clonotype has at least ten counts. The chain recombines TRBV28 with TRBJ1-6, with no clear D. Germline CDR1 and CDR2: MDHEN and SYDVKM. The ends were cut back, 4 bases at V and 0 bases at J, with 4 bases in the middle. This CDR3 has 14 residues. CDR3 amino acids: CASSYSSYNSPLHF. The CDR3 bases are TGTGCCAGCAGTTATAGCTCCTATAATTCACCCCTCCACTTT.

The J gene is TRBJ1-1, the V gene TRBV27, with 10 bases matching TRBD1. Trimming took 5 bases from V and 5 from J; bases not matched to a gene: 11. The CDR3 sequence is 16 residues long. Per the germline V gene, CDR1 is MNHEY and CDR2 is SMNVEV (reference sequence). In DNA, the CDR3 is TGTGCCAGCAGTGAGGACAGGGGGGGTCTGGGAACTGAAGCTTTCTTT. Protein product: CASSEDRGGLGTEAFF.

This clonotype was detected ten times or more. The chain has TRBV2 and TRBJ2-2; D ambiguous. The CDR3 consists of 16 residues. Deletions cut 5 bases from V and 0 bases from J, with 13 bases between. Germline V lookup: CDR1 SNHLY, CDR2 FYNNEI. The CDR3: CASSLIQQANTGELFF. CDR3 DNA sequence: TGTGCCAGCAGTCTAATACAGCAGGCGAACACCGGGGAGCTGTTTTTT.

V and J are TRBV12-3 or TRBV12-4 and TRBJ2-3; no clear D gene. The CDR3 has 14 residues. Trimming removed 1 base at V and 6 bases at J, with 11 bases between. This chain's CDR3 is CASSLVTSRDTQYF. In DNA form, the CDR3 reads TGTGCCAGCAGTTTAGTTACTTCCCGGGATACGCAGTATTTT.